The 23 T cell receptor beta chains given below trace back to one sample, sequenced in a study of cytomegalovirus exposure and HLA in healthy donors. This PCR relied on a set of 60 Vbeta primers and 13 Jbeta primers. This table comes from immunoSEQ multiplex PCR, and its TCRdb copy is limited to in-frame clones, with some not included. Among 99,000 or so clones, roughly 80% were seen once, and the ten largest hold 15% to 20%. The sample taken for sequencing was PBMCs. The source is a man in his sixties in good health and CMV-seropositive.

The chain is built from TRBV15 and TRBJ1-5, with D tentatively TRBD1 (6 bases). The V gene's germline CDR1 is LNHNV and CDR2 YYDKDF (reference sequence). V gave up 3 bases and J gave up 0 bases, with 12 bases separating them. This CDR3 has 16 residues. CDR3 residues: CATSSGTPYSNQPQHF. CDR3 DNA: TGTGCCACCAGCAGCGGGACACCTTATAGCAATCAGCCCCAGCATTTT.

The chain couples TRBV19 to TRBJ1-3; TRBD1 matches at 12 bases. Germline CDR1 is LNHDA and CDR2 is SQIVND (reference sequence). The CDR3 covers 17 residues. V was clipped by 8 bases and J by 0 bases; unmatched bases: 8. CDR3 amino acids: CASQGGQGAISGNTIYF. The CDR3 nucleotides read TGTGCCAGTCAGGGGGGACAGGGGGCGATCTCTGGAAACACCATATATTTT.

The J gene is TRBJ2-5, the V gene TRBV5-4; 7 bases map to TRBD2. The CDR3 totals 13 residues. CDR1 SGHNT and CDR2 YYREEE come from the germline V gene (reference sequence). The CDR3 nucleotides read TGTGCGATGCGGGGGAATAACCCTTGGGCCCAGTACTTC. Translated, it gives CAMRGNNPWAQYF.

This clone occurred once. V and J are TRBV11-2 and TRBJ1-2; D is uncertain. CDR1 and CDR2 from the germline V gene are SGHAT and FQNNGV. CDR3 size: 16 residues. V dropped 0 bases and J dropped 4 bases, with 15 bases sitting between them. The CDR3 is CASSLEGRGWSYGYTF. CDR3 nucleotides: TGTGCCAGCAGCTTAGAAGGGCGGGGATGGTCCTATGGCTACACCTTC.

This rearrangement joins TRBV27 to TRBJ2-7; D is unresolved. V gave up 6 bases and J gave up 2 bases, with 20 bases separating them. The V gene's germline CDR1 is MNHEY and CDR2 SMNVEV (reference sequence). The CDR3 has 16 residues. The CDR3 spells CASSHSLQFSTYEQYF. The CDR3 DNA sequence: TGTGCCAGCAGCCACTCCTTACAGTTTTCGACCTACGAGCAGTACTTC.

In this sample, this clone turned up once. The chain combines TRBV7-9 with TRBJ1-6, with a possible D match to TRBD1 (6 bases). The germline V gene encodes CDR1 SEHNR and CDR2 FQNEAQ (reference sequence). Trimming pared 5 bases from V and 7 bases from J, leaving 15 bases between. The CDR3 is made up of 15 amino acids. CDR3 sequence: CASSEGAGANSPLHF. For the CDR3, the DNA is TGTGCCAGCAGCGAAGGGGCAGGGGCGAATTCACCCCTCCACTTT. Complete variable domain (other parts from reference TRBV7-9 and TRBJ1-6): DTGVSQNPRHKITKRGQNVTFRCDPISEHNRLYWYRQTLGQGPEFLTYFQNEAQLEKSRLLSDRFSAERPKGSFSTLEIQRTEQGDSAMYLCASSEGAGANSPLHFGNGTRLTVT.

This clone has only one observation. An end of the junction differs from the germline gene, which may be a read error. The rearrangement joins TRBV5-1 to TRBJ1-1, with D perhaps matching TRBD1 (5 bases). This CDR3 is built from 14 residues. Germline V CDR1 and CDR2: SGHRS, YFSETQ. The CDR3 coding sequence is TGCGCCAGCAGCCCGGGGGGTATGAACACTGAATCTTTCTTT. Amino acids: CASSPGGMNTESFF.

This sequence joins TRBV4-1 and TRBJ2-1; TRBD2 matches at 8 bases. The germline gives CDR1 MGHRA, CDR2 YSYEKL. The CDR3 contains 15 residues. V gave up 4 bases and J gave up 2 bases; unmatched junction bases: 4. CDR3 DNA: TGCGCCAGCAGCCTTAGCGGGGAAACCTACAATGAGCAGTTCTTC. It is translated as CASSLSGETYNEQFF.

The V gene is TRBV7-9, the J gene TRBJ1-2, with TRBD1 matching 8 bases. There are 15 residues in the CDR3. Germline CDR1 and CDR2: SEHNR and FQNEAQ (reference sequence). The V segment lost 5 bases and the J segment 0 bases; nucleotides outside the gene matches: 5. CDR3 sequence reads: CASSARDRTNYGYTF. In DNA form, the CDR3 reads TGTGCCAGCAGCGCTCGGGACAGGACTAACTATGGCTACACCTTC.

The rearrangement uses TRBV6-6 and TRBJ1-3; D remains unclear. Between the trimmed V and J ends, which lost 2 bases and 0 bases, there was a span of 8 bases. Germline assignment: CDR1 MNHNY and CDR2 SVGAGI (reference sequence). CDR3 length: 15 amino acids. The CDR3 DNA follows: TGTGCCAGCAGTTACGGCAGGCACTCTGGAAACACCATATATTTT. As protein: CASSYGRHSGNTIYF.

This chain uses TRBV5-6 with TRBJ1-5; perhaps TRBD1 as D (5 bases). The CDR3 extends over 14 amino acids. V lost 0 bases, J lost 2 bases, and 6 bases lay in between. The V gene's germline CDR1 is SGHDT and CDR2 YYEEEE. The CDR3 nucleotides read TGTGCCAGCAGCTTGGCGGGGGGCAATCAGCCCCAGCATTTT. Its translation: CASSLAGGNQPQHF. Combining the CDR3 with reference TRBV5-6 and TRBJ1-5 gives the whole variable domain DAGVTQSPTHLIKTRGQQVTLRCSPKSGHDTVSWYQQALGQGPQFIFQYYEEEERQRGNFPDRFSGHQFPNYSSELNVNALLLGDSALYLCASSLAGGNQPQHFGDGTRLSIL.

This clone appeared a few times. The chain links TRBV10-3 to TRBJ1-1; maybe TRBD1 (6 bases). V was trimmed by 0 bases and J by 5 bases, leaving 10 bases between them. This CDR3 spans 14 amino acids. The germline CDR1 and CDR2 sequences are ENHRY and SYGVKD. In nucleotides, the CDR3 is TGTGCCATCAGTGAGTCGGGGGCGCGGACTGAAGCTTTCTTT. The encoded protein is CAISESGARTEAFF.

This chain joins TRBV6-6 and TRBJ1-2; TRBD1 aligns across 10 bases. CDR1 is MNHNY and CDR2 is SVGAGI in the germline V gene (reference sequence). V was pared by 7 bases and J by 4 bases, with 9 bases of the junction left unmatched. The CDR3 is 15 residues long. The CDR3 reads CASKQTGGGGYGYTF. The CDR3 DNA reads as TGTGCCAGCAAGCAGACAGGGGGCGGCGGCTATGGCTACACCTTC.

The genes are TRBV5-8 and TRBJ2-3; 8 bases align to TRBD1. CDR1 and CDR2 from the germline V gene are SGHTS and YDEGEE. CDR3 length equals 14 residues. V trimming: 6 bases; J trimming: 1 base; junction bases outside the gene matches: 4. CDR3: CASTGTGRTDTQYF. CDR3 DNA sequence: TGTGCCAGCACAGGGACAGGCCGCACAGATACGCAGTATTTT.

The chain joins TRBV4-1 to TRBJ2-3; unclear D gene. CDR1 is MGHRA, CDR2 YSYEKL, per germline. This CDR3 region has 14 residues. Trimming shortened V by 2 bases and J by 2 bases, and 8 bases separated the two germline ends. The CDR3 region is CASSQLLLTDTQYF. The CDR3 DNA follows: TGCGCCAGCAGCCAACTTCTACTCACAGATACGCAGTATTTT.

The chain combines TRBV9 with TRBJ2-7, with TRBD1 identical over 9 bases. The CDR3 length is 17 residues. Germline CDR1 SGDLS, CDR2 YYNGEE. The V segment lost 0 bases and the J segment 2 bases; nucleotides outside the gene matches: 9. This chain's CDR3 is CASSVVASGTGTYEQYF. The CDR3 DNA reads TGTGCCAGCAGCGTAGTAGCCTCCGGGACAGGGACCTACGAGCAGTACTTC.

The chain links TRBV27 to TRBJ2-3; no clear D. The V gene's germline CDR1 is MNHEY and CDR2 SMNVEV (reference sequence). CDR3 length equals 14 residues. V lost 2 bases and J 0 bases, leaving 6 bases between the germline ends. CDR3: CASSLGFSTDTQYF. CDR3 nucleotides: TGTGCCAGCAGTTTAGGCTTTAGCACAGATACGCAGTATTTT.

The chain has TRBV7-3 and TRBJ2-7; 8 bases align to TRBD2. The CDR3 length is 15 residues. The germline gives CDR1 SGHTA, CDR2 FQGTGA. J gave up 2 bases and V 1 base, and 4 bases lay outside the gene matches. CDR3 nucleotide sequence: TGTGCCAGCAGCTTAAGCGGGGGGCAGGCCTACGAGCAGTACTTC. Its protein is CASSLSGGQAYEQYF.

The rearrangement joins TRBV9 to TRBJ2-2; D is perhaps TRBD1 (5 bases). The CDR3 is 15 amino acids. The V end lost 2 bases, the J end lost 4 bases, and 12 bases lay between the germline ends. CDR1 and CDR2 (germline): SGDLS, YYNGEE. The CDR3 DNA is TGTGCCAGCAGCGTTAAGGCAGGGCCCACCGGGGAGCTGTTTTTT. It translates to CASSVKAGPTGELFF.

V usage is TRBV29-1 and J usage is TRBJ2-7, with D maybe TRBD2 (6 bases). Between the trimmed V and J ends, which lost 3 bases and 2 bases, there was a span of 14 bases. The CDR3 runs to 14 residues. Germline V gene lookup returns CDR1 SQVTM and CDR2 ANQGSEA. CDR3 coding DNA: TGCAGCGTTGAGACCCGGGGGTCTACCTACGAGCAGTACTTC. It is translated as CSVETRGSTYEQYF.

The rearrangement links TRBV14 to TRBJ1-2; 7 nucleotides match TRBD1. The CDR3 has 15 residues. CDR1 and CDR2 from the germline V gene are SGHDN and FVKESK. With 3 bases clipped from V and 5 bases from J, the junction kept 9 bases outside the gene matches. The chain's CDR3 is CASSQTGLSGYGYTF. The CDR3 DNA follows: TGTGCCAGCAGCCAGACAGGGCTGTCGGGGTATGGCTACACCTTC.

The CDR3 here is CASSKDNSRTGGTTTNEKLFF. The CDR3 coding sequence is TGTGCCAGCAGCAAAGATAATTCAAGGACAGGGGGTACAACAACTAATGAAAAACTGTTTTTT. The genes are TRBV21-1 and TRBJ1-4; the D call in the table, TRBD1, was not verified against the DNA. TRBV21-1 is listed as a pseudogene. This CDR3 is built from 21 residues.

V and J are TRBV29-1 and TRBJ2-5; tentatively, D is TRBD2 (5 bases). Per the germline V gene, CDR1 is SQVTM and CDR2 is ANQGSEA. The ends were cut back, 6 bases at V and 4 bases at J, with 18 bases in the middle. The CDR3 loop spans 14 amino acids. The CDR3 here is CSVSGRVAPETQYF. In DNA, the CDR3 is TGCAGCGTCAGCGGTCGGGTAGCGCCAGAGACCCAGTACTTC.